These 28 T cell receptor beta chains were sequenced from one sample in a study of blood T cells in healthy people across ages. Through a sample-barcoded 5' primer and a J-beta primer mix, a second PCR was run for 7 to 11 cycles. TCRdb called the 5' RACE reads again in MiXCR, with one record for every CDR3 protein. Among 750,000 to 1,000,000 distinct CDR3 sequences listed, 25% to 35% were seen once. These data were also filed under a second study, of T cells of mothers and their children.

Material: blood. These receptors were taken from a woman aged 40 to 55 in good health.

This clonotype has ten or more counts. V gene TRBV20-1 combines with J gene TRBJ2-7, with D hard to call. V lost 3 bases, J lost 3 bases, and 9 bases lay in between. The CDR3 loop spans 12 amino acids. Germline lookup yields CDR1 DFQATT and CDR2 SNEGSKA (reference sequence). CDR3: CSASVRYYEQYF. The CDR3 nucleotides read TGCAGTGCTAGTGTCAGATACTACGAGCAGTACTTC.

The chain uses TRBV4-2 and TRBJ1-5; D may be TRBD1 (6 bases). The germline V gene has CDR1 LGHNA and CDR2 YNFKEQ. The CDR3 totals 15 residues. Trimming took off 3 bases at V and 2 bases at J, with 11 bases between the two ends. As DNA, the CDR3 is TGTGCCAGCAGCCAGGACGGGGGGCGCAATCAGCCCCAGCATTTT. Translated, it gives CASSQDGGRNQPQHF.

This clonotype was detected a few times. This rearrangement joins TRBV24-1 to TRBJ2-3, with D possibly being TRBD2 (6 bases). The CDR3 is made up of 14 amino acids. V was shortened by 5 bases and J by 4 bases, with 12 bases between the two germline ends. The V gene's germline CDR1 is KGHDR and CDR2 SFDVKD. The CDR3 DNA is TGTGCCACCAGTGTGGGCGGGGCGGCAGATACGCAGTATTTT. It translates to CATSVGGAADTQYF.

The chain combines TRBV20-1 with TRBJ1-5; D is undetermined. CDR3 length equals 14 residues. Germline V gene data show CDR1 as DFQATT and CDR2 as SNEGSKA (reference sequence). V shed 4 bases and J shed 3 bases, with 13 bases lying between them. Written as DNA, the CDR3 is TGCAGTGCTACTGCCGCGGAGAACAATCAGCCCCAGCATTTT. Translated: CSATAAENNQPQHF.

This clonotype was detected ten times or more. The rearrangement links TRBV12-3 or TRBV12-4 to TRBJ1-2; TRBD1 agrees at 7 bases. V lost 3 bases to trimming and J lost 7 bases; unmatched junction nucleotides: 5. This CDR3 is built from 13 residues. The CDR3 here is CASSFRGRSGYTF. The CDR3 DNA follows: TGTGCCAGCAGTTTCAGGGGGAGGAGTGGCTACACCTTC.

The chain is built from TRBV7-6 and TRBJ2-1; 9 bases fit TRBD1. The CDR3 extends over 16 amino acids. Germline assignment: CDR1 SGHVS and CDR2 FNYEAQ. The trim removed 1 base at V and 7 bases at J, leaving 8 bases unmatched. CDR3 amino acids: CASSLGGGQGYNEQFF. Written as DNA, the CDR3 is TGTGCCAGCAGCTTAGGCGGGGGACAGGGATATAATGAGCAGTTCTTC.

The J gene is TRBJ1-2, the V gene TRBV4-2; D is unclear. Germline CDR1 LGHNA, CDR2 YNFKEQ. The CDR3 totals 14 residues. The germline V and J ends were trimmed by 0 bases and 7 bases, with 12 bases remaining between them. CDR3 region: CASSQDIGGLGYTF. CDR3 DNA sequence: TGTGCCAGCAGCCAAGATATCGGCGGCCTTGGCTACACCTTC.

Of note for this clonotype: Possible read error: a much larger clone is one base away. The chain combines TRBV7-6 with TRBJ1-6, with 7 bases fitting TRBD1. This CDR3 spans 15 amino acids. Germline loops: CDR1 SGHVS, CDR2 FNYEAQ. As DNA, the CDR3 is TGTGCCAGCAGCTACAGGGGCTCCTTTAATTCACCCCTCCACTTT. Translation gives CASSYRGSFNSPLHF.

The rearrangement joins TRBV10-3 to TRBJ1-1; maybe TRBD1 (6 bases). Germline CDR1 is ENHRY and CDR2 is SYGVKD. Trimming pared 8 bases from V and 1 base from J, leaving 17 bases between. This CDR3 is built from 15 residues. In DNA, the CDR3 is TGTGCCATCTCCGGGACACAATACTCGAACACTGAAGCTTTCTTT. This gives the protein CAISGTQYSNTEAFF.

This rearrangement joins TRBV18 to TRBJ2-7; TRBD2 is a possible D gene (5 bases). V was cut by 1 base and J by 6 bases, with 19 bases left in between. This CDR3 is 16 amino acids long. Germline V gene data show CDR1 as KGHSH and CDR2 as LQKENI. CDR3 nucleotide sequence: TGTGCCAGCTCACCACTGTGCATCGGAGGCTACTGCGAGCAGTACTTC. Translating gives CASSPLCIGGYCEQYF.

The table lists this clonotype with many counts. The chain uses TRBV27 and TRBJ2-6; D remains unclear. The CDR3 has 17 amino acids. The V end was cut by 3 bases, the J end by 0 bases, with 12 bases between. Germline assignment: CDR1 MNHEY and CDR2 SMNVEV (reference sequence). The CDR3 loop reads CASSLYKDTSGANVLTF. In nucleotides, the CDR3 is TGTGCCAGCAGTTTGTATAAGGATACCTCTGGGGCCAACGTCCTGACTTTC.

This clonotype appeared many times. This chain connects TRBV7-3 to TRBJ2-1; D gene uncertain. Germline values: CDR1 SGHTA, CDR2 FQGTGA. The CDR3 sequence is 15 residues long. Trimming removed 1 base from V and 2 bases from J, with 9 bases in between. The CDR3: CASSLSQAAYNEQFF. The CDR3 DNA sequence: TGTGCCAGCAGCTTAAGCCAGGCCGCCTACAATGAGCAGTTCTTC.

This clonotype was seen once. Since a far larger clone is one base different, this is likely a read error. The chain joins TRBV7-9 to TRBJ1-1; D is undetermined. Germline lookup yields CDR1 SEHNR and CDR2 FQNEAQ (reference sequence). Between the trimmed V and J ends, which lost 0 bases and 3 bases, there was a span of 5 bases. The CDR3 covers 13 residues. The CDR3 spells CASSLAEDTEAFF. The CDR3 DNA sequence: TGTGCCAGCAGCTTAGCAGAGGACACTGAAGCTTTCTTT.

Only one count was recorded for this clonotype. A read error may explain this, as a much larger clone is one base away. The CDR3 region is CASSVETSGGSCNEQFF. CDR3 DNA: TGTGCCAGCAGCGTAGAAACTAGCGGGGGCAGTTGCAATGAGCAGTTCTTC. The chain combines TRBV9 with TRBJ2-1; 11 bases fit TRBD2. Germline trimming cut 0 bases from V and 6 bases from J; bases unmatched to any gene: 8. CDR1 and CDR2 (germline): SGDLS, YYNGEE. This CDR3 comprises 17 residues.

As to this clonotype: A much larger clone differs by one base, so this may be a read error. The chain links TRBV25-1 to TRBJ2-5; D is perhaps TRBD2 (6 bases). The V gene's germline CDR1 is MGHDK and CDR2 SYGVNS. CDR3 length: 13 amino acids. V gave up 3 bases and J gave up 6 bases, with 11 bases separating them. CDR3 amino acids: CASSDSGGKTQYF. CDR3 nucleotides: TGTGCCAGCAGTGACTCTGGCGGGAAGACCCAGTACTTC.

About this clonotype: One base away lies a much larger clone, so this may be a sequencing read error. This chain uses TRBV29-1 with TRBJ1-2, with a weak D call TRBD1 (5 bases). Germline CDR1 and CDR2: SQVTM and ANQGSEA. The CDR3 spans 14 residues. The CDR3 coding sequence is TGCGGCGTTGAAGGGCAGGGAATAGAACAGGGCTACACCTTC. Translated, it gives CGVEGQGIEQGYTF.

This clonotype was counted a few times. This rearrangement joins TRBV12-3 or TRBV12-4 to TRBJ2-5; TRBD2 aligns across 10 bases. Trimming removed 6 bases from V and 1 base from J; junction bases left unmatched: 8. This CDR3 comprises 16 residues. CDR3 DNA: TGTGCCAGCAGCTCCCAAGCGGGGGGGAGCCAAGAGACCCAGTACTTC. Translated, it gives CASSSQAGGSQETQYF.

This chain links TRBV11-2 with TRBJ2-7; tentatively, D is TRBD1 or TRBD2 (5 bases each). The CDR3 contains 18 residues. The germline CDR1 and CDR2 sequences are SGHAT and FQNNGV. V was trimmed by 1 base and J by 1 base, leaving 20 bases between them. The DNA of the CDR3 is TGTGCCAGCAGCTTAGCGGACATGGGATTTGGAGGATCCTACGAGCAGTACTTC. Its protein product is CASSLADMGFGGSYEQYF. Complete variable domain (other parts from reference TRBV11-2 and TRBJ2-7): EAGVAQSPRYKIIEKRQSVAFWCNPISGHATLYWYQQILGQGPKLLIQFQNNGVVDDSQLPKDRFSAERLKGVDSTLKIQPAKLEDSAVYLCASSLADMGFGGSYEQYFGPGTRLTVT.

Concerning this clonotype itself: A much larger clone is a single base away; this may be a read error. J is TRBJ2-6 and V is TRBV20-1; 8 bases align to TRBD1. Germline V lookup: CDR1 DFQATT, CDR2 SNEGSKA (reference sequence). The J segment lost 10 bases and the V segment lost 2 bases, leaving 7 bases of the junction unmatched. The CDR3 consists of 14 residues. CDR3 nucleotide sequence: TGCAGTGCTAGAATTCTACAGGGGGGTAACGTCCTGACTTTC. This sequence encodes CSARILQGGNVLTF.

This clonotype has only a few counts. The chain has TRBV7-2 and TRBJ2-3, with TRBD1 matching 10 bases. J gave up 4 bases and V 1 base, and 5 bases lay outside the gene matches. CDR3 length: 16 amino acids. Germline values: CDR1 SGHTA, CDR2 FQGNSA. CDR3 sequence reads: CASSLVTGGIADTQYF. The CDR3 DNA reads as TGTGCCAGCAGCTTAGTGACAGGGGGCATAGCAGATACGCAGTATTTT.

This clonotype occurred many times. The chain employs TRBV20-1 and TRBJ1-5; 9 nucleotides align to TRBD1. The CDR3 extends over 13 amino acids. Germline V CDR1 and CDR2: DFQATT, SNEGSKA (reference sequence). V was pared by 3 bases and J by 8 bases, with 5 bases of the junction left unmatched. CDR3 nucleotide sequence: TGCAGTGCTAGGGGACAGGGAGGGGAGCCCCAGCATTTT. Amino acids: CSARGQGGEPQHF.

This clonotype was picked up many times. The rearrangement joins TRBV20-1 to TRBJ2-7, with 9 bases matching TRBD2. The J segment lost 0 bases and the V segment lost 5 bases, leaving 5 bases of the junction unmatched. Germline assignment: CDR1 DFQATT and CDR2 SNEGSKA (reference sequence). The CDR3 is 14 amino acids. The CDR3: CSAWTSESSYEQYF. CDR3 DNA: TGCAGTGCTTGGACTAGCGAGAGCTCCTACGAGCAGTACTTC.

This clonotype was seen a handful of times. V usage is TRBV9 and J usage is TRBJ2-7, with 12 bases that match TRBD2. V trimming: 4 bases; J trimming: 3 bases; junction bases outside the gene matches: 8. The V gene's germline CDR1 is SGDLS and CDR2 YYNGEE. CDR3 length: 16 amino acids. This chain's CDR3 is CASSPRLAGVIYEQYF. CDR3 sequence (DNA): TGTGCCAGCAGCCCACGACTAGCGGGGGTGATCTACGAGCAGTACTTC.

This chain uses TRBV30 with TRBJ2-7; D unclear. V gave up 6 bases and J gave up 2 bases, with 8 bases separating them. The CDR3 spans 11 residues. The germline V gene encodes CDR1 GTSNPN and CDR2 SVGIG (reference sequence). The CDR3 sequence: CACSFPYEQYF. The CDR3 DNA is TGTGCCTGCTCCTTCCCCTACGAGCAGTACTTC. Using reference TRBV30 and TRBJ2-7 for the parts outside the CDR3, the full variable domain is SQTIHQWPATLVQPVGSPLSLECTVEGTSNPNLYWYRQAAGRGLQLLFYSVGIGQISSEVPQNLSASRPQDRQFILSSKKLLLSDSGFYLCACSFPYEQYFGPGTRLTVT.

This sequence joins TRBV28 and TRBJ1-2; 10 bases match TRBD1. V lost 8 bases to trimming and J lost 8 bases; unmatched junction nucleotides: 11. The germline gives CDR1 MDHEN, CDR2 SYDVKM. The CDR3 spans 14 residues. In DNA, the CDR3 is TGTGCCAGCTGGAGTGACAGGGGGCTTCGGGGCTACACCTTC. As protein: CASWSDRGLRGYTF.

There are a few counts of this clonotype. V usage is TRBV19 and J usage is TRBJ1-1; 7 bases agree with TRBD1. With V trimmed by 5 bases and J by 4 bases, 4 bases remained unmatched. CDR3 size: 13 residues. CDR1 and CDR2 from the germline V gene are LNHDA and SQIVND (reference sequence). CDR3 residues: CASSPTGATEAFF. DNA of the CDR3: TGTGCCAGTAGTCCCACAGGGGCCACTGAAGCTTTCTTT.

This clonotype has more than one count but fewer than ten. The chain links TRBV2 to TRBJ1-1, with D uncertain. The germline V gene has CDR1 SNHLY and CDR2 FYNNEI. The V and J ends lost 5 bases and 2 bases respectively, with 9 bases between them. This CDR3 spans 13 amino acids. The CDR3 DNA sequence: TGTGCCAGCAGTCGATCGGATAACACTGAAGCTTTCTTT. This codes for CASSRSDNTEAFF.

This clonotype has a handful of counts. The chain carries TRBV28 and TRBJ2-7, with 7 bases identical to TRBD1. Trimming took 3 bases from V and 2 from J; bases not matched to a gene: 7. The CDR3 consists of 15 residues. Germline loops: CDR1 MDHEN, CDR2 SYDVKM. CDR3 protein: CASSLLWGQTYEQYF. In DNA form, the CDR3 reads TGTGCCAGCAGTTTGTTGTGGGGACAGACCTACGAGCAGTACTTC. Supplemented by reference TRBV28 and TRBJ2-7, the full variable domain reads DVKVTQSSRYLVKRTGEKVFLECVQDMDHENMFWYRQDPGLGLRLIYFSYDVKMKEKGDIPEGYSVSREKKERFSLILESASTNQTSMYLCASSLLWGQTYEQYFGPGTRLTVT.